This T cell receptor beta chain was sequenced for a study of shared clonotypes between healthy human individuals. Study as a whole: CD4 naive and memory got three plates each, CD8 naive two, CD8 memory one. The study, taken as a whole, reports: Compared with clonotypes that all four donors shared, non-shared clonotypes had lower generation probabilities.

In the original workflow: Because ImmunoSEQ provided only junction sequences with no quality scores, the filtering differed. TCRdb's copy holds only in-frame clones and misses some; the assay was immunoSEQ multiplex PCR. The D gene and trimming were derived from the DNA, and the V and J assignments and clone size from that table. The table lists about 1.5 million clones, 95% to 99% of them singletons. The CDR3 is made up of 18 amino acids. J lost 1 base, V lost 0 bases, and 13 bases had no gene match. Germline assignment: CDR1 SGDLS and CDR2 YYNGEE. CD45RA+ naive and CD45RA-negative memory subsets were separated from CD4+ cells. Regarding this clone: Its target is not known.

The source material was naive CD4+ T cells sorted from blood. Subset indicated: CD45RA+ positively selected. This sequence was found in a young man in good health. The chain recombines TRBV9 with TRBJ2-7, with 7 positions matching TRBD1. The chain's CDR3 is CASSVGLTGTEISYEQYF. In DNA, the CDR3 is TGTGCCAGCAGCGTAGGGCTGACCGGGACAGAAATATCCTACGAGCAGTACTTC.